This is a list of T cell receptor beta chains from one sample in a study of CD8+ T cells in alopecia areata. The assay was immunoSEQ multiplex PCR, and TCRdb's table has in-frame clones only and misses some. The sample records 150,000 or so clones, less than 65% being singletons. Specimen: CD8+ T cells sorted from blood, collected at week 0. These receptor sequences come from a human donor with alopecia areata. The CDR3 runs from the conserved cysteine through the conserved F or W. A D gene is named only where the DNA matches it firmly. Only part of the rows carry a size: once, few, many, or a class if the clone is expanded.

v_gene: TRBV7-9
d_gene: TRBD1
abundance: NA
j_gene: TRBJ2-7
CDR3aa: CASSPTGAYEQYF
CDR3nt: TGTGCCAGCTCTCCGACAGGGGCCTACGAGCAGTACTTC

v_gene: TRBV5-6
d_gene: NA
abundance: NA
j_gene: TRBJ2-1
CDR3aa: CASSLSSYNEQFF
CDR3nt: TGTGCCAGCAGCCTGAGCTCCTACAATGAGCAGTTCTTC

v_gene: TRBV11-2
d_gene: NA
abundance: NA
j_gene: TRBJ1-6
CDR3aa: CASSHGQPEALHF
CDR3nt: TGTGCCAGCAGCCACGGACAGCCAGAGGCACTCCACTTT

v_gene: TRBV29-1
d_gene: NA
abundance: few
j_gene: TRBJ1-1
CDR3aa: CSVEGGNTEAFF
CDR3nt: TGCAGCGTTGAGGGGGGGAACACTGAAGCTTTCTTT

v_gene: TRBV5-4
d_gene: NA
abundance: NA
j_gene: TRBJ1-5
CDR3aa: CASSLRNSNQPQHF
CDR3nt: TGTGCCAGCAGCCTACGTAATAGCAATCAGCCCCAGCATTTT

v_gene: TRBV15
d_gene: TRBD1
abundance: NA
j_gene: TRBJ1-1
CDR3aa: CATSTPRTGVANTEAFF
CDR3nt: TGTGCCACCAGCACTCCGCGGACAGGGGTGGCGAACACTGAAGCTTTCTTT

v_gene: TRBV15
d_gene: NA
abundance: NA
j_gene: TRBJ2-1
CDR3aa: CATSSGQDNEQFF
CDR3nt: TGTGCCACCAGCAGCGGACAAGACAATGAGCAGTTCTTC

v_gene: TRBV5-1
d_gene: NA
abundance: NA
j_gene: TRBJ2-3
CDR3aa: CASSLKGPQSPDTQYF
CDR3nt: TGCGCCAGCAGCTTGAAGGGCCCCCAGAGTCCAGATACGCAGTATTTT

v_gene: TRBV30
d_gene: NA
abundance: NA
j_gene: TRBJ1-6
CDR3aa: CAWSQGTSSPLHF
CDR3nt: TGTGCCTGGAGCCAGGGGACTAGTTCACCCCTCCACTTT

v_gene: TRBV28
d_gene: TRBD1
abundance: few
j_gene: TRBJ1-5
CDR3aa: CASSLSPTGYGNQPQHF
CDR3nt: TGTGCCAGCAGTCTATCCCCGACAGGGTATGGCAATCAGCCCCAGCATTTT

v_gene: TRBV2
d_gene: NA
abundance: NA
j_gene: TRBJ2-1
CDR3aa: CASSERGPPEEQFF
CDR3nt: TGTGCCAGCAGTGAAAGGGGTCCCCCGGAGGAGCAGTTCTTC

v_gene: TRBV29-1
d_gene: NA
abundance: few
j_gene: TRBJ1-1
CDR3aa: CSDDTEAFF
CDR3nt: TGCAGCGACGACACTGAAGCTTTCTTT

v_gene: TRBV5-6
d_gene: TRBD1
abundance: NA
j_gene: TRBJ2-7
CDR3aa: CASQRQGDYEQYF
CDR3nt: TGTGCCAGCCAAAGACAGGGAGACTACGAGCAGTACTTC

v_gene: TRBV12-5
d_gene: NA
abundance: NA
j_gene: TRBJ1-1
CDR3aa: CASGDVGPQAFF
CDR3nt: TGTGCTAGTGGCGATGTCGGGCCCCAAGCTTTCTTT

v_gene: TRBV30
d_gene: NA
abundance: NA
j_gene: TRBJ2-1
CDR3aa: CAWSGAGEQFF
CDR3nt: TGTGCCTGGAGCGGGGCCGGGGAGCAGTTCTTC

v_gene: TRBV29-1
d_gene: TRBD2
abundance: few
j_gene: TRBJ2-7
CDR3aa: CSVDSSGGAYEQYF
CDR3nt: TGCAGCGTTGACTCTAGCGGGGGGGCCTACGAGCAGTACTTC

v_gene: TRBV25-1
d_gene: TRBD2
abundance: few
j_gene: TRBJ2-3
CDR3aa: CASSVRLAVGTQYF
CDR3nt: TGTGCCAGCAGTGTCAGACTAGCTGTGGGTACGCAGTATTTT

v_gene: TRBV29-1
d_gene: NA
abundance: few
j_gene: TRBJ2-2
CDR3aa: CSVTARTGELFF
CDR3nt: TGCAGCGTGACTGCCCGGACCGGGGAGCTGTTTTTT

v_gene: TRBV9
d_gene: TRBD1
abundance: NA
j_gene: TRBJ1-4
CDR3aa: CASSPGQGNEKLFF
CDR3nt: TGTGCCAGCAGCCCGGGACAGGGTAATGAAAAACTGTTTTTT

v_gene: TRBV7-9
d_gene: NA
abundance: NA
j_gene: TRBJ2-1
CDR3aa: CASSPRPNRNNEQFF
CDR3nt: TGTGCCAGCAGCCCAAGGCCTAACCGGAACAATGAGCAGTTCTTC

v_gene: TRBV2
d_gene: NA
abundance: NA
j_gene: TRBJ2-4
CDR3aa: CASNRADIQYF
CDR3nt: TGTGCCAGCAATCGGGCCGACATTCAGTACTTC

v_gene: TRBV13
d_gene: TRBD1
abundance: few
j_gene: TRBJ2-7
CDR3aa: CAIGPGQGTYEQYF
CDR3nt: TGTGCCATCGGCCCGGGACAGGGGACCTACGAGCAGTACTTC

v_gene: TRBV25-1
d_gene: TRBD1
abundance: NA
j_gene: TRBJ2-6
CDR3aa: CASSGGGQGVSGANVLTF
CDR3nt: TGTGCCAGCAGTGGTGGGGGACAGGGGGTCTCCGGGGCCAACGTCCTGACTTTC

v_gene: TRBV2
d_gene: TRBD2
abundance: few
j_gene: TRBJ2-3
CDR3aa: CASRGLAGGPTQDTQYF
CDR3nt: TGTGCCAGCCGGGGACTAGCGGGGGGGCCAACCCAAGATACGCAGTATTTT

v_gene: TRBV29-1
d_gene: TRBD1
abundance: NA
j_gene: TRBJ2-5
CDR3aa: CSGWTGEKTQYF
CDR3nt: TGCAGCGGTTGGACAGGGGAAAAGACCCAGTACTTC

v_gene: TRBV14
d_gene: NA
abundance: few
j_gene: TRBJ1-1
CDR3aa: CASSQGAGNTEAFF
CDR3nt: TGTGCCAGCAGCCAAGGGGCCGGAAACACTGAAGCTTTCTTT

v_gene: TRBV30
d_gene: TRBD1
abundance: few
j_gene: TRBJ2-7
CDR3aa: CAWSVVDRGYEQYF
CDR3nt: TGTGCCTGGAGTGTAGTGGACAGGGGTTACGAGCAGTACTTC

v_gene: TRBV9
d_gene: NA
abundance: once
j_gene: TRBJ2-3
CDR3aa: CASSVGGDTQYF
CDR3nt: TGTGCCAGCAGCGTAGGGGGAGATACGCAGTATTTT

v_gene: TRBV13
d_gene: NA
abundance: NA
j_gene: TRBJ2-7
CDR3aa: CASTEARAHYEQYF
CDR3nt: TGTGCCAGCACCGAAGCTAGGGCTCACTACGAGCAGTACTTC

v_gene: TRBV6-5
d_gene: NA
abundance: few
j_gene: TRBJ1-2
CDR3aa: CASSYFPSPNYGYTF
CDR3nt: TGTGCCAGCAGTTACTTCCCCTCCCCTAACTATGGCTACACCTTC

v_gene: TRBV2
d_gene: TRBD2
abundance: NA
j_gene: TRBJ2-2
CDR3aa: CAWLAGNTGELFF
CDR3nt: TGTGCCTGGCTAGCGGGTAACACCGGGGAGCTGTTTTTT

v_gene: TRBV5-6
d_gene: NA
abundance: NA
j_gene: TRBJ2-1
CDR3aa: CASSIVRERVNEQFF
CDR3nt: TGTGCCAGCAGCATCGTCCGGGAGCGCGTCAATGAGCAGTTCTTC

v_gene: TRBV5-1
d_gene: NA
abundance: NA
j_gene: TRBJ2-7
CDR3aa: CASSLERDPDEQYF
CDR3nt: TGCGCCAGCAGCTTGGAACGGGACCCTGACGAGCAGTACTTC

v_gene: TRBV11-2
d_gene: NA
abundance: NA
j_gene: TRBJ1-1
CDR3aa: CASSWGSGSLQAFF
CDR3nt: TGTGCCAGCAGCTGGGGTTCGGGGAGTTTGCAAGCTTTCTTT

v_gene: TRBV7-9
d_gene: TRBD2
abundance: few
j_gene: TRBJ2-1
CDR3aa: CASSSPAGGRNEQFF
CDR3nt: TGTGCCAGCAGCTCACCAGCGGGGGGGCGAAATGAGCAGTTCTTC

v_gene: TRBV25-1
d_gene: NA
abundance: NA
j_gene: TRBJ2-1
CDR3aa: CASSESTDEQFF
CDR3nt: TGTGCCAGCAGTGAATCTACCGATGAGCAGTTCTTC

v_gene: TRBV4-1
d_gene: NA
abundance: NA
j_gene: TRBJ1-2
CDR3aa: CASSHLGAILNYGYTF
CDR3nt: TGCGCCAGCAGCCACCTCGGGGCGATCCTTAACTATGGCTACACCTTC

v_gene: TRBV30
d_gene: NA
abundance: NA
j_gene: TRBJ1-4
CDR3aa: CAWSVAVWEKLFF
CDR3nt: TGTGCCTGGAGTGTAGCGGTTTGGGAAAAACTGTTTTTT

v_gene: TRBV4-3
d_gene: NA
abundance: NA
j_gene: TRBJ1-5
CDR3aa: CASSQDRRSNQPQHF
CDR3nt: TGCGCCAGCAGCCAAGATAGACGGAGCAATCAGCCCCAGCATTTT

v_gene: TRBV7-2
d_gene: NA
abundance: NA
j_gene: TRBJ1-2
CDR3aa: CASSLAEEWGRSNYGYTF
CDR3nt: TGTGCCAGCAGCTTAGCGGAGGAGTGGGGGAGAAGTAACTATGGCTACACCTTC